A single sample is the source of the 25 T cell receptor beta chains below, sequenced in a study of blood T cell repertoires in COVID-19. The data were produced by immunoSEQ multiplex PCR, yet TCRdb's version contains in-frame clones alone and is incomplete. Of under 70,000 clones detected, about 91% appear once; the ten largest clones hold over 6%. Sequenced sample: peripheral blood. The receptors were sampled from a woman between 70 and 85 years old with acute or convalescent COVID-19.

This clone was observed a single time. The genes are TRBV4-1 and TRBJ2-1, with TRBD2 matching 13 bases. Germline trimming cut 4 bases from V and 8 bases from J; bases unmatched to any gene: 5. The V gene's germline CDR1 is MGHRA and CDR2 YSYEKL. The CDR3 contains 15 residues. The CDR3 DNA reads TGCGCCAGCAGCCGAACTAGCGGGGGGGCATATGAGCAGTTCTTC. Translated, it gives CASSRTSGGAYEQFF.

This clone was seen only once. J is TRBJ1-5 and V is TRBV12-3 or TRBV12-4; D unresolved. CDR3 length: 13 amino acids. The V gene lost 6 bases and the J gene lost 6 bases, with 12 bases spanning the gap. CDR3 residues: CASSGGSGQPQHF. The CDR3, as DNA: TGTGCCAGCAGCGGAGGGTCCGGTCAGCCCCAGCATTTT.

The rearrangement links TRBV7-9 to TRBJ1-2; D is unclear. V gave up 6 bases and J gave up 6 bases, with 20 bases separating them. CDR1 is SEHNR and CDR2 is FQNEAQ in the germline V gene (reference sequence). The CDR3 is 15 amino acids. The CDR3 spells CASSPQALYSDGYTF. CDR3 sequence (DNA): TGTGCCAGCAGTCCCCAGGCGCTCTATTCGGATGGCTACACCTTC.

The chain is built from TRBV12-3 or TRBV12-4 and TRBJ1-1, with D tentatively TRBD1 (5 bases). This CDR3 comprises 13 residues. V lost 8 bases, J lost 5 bases, and 15 bases lay in between. The CDR3 DNA is TGTGCCAGCGGGGCCAGGGCAGAGACTGAAGCTTTCTTT. It yields the protein CASGARAETEAFF.

J is TRBJ1-4 and V is TRBV27, with D possibly being TRBD1 (5 bases). The germline gives CDR1 MNHEY, CDR2 SMNVEV (reference sequence). V lost 6 bases, J lost 8 bases, and 16 bases lay in between. This CDR3 spans 14 amino acids. CDR3: CASRGGAGKEKLFF. The CDR3 DNA sequence: TGTGCCAGCAGGGGAGGGGCAGGGAAAGAAAAACTGTTTTTT.

The J gene is TRBJ1-1, the V gene TRBV2, with D unresolved. Germline CDR1 and CDR2: SNHLY and FYNNEI. V lost 4 bases and J 2 bases, leaving 5 bases between the germline ends. The CDR3 runs to 12 residues. The chain's CDR3 is CASSVSNTEAFF. The DNA for the CDR3 is TGTGCCAGCAGTGTGTCAAACACTGAAGCTTTCTTT.

The gene calls are TRBV7-9 and TRBJ1-6, with D maybe TRBD1 (6 bases). Germline V lookup: CDR1 SEHNR, CDR2 FQNEAQ (reference sequence). V lost 5 bases and J 0 bases, leaving 11 bases between the germline ends. The CDR3 contains 16 residues. CDR3 region: CASSPDRSSYNSPLHF. The DNA of the CDR3 is TGTGCCAGCAGCCCTGACAGGAGCTCCTATAATTCACCCCTCCACTTT. The whole variable domain, remainder taken from reference TRBV7-9 and TRBJ1-6, is DTGVSQNPRHKITKRGQNVTFRCDPISEHNRLYWYRQTLGQGPEFLTYFQNEAQLEKSRLLSDRFSAERPKGSFSTLEIQRTEQGDSAMYLCASSPDRSSYNSPLHFGNGTRLTVT.

V is TRBV7-8 and J is TRBJ1-4; perhaps TRBD1 as D (6 bases). V lost 7 bases and J lost 0, with 12 bases in between. This CDR3 is built from 15 residues. Germline loops: CDR1 SGHVS, CDR2 FQNEAQ. CDR3 nucleotide sequence: TGTGCCAGCACCGGACAGCCTGCAACTAATGAAAAACTGTTTTTT. Translation gives CASTGQPATNEKLFF.

The chain combines TRBV19 with TRBJ2-6; weak D call: TRBD1 (6 bases). Germline assignment: CDR1 LNHDA and CDR2 SQIVND (reference sequence). The V end was cut by 1 base, the J end by 0 bases, with 10 bases between. This CDR3 contains 17 residues. Here the CDR3 DNA reads TGTGCCAGTAGTATAGGGACAGCTTACTCTGGGGCCAACGTCCTGACTTTC. Amino acids: CASSIGTAYSGANVLTF.

The chain recombines TRBV3-1 (or the pseudogene TRBV3-2) with TRBJ1-6; 11 bases are a match to TRBD1. This CDR3 is 15 amino acids long. The germline V gene has CDR1 LGHDT and CDR2 YNNKEL (reference sequence). The V segment lost 4 bases and the J segment 7 bases; nucleotides outside the gene matches: 3. The CDR3 DNA sequence: TGTGCCAGCAGCCCACGGGACAGGGGGAATTCACCCCTCCACTTT. Amino acid sequence: CASSPRDRGNSPLHF.

The chain recombines TRBV9 with TRBJ2-5, with D perhaps TRBD1 (5 bases). V dropped 4 bases and J dropped 1 base, with 8 bases sitting between them. This CDR3 comprises 13 residues. Germline V gene lookup returns CDR1 SGDLS and CDR2 YYNGEE. CDR3 nucleotide sequence: TGTGCCAGCAGCCGACAGTCCCAAGAGACCCAGTACTTC. Its translation is CASSRQSQETQYF.

The chain carries TRBV24-1 and TRBJ1-2; TRBD1 matches 7 bases. The length of the CDR3 is 14 residues. Germline CDR1 and CDR2: KGHDR and SFDVKD. After removal of 4 bases from V and 6 bases from J, the junction contained 7 bases not matched to a gene. The CDR3 loop is CATSERGGANGYTF. Written as DNA, the CDR3 is TGTGCCACCAGTGAGCGAGGGGGCGCGAATGGCTACACCTTC.

The genes are TRBV6-5 and TRBJ2-7; 12 bases match TRBD2. The junction had 3 bases not matched to a gene; V was cut back by 10 bases and J by 2 bases. The CDR3 is 13 amino acids. Per germline, CDR1 MNHEY and CDR2 SVGAGI. CDR3 DNA: TGTGCCACCCGGACTAGCGGGACCTACGAGCAGTACTTC. This encodes CATRTSGTYEQYF.

V is TRBV28 and J is TRBJ1-6; D possibly corresponds to TRBD1 (5 bases). The CDR3 has 15 amino acids. With 3 bases removed from V and 6 bases from J, the gap between germline ends came to 12 bases. Per the germline V gene, CDR1 is MDHEN and CDR2 is SYDVKM. The CDR3 loop reads CASSFTDKTNSPLHF. The CDR3 nucleotides are TGTGCCAGCAGTTTCACGGACAAGACTAATTCACCCCTCCACTTT.

CDR3 DNA sequence: TGTGCCACCAGCCCACGTAGGACAGGGTTGTATGGCTACACCTTC. It specifies CATSPRRTGLYGYTF. The rearrangement links TRBV15 to TRBJ1-2; 8 bases line up with TRBD1. The V gene end was trimmed by 5 bases and the J gene end by 5 bases; junction bases not matched to a gene: 10. Germline V gene lookup returns CDR1 LNHNV and CDR2 YYDKDF (reference sequence). The CDR3 covers 15 residues.

The rearrangement joins TRBV18 to TRBJ1-4; D not resolved. Trimming left V 6 bases short and J 0 bases short, with 14 bases between. The CDR3 consists of 16 residues. Per the germline V gene, CDR1 is KGHSH and CDR2 is LQKENI. DNA of the CDR3: TGTGCCAGCTCCGCGTCCAGAGGTGCAACTAATGAAAAACTGTTTTTT. It is translated as CASSASRGATNEKLFF.

V gene TRBV7-3 combines with J gene TRBJ2-3; D remains ambiguous. V was trimmed by 0 bases and J by 8 bases, leaving 15 bases between them. The CDR3 is 15 amino acids. Per the germline V gene, CDR1 is SGHTA and CDR2 is FQGTGA. As DNA, the CDR3 is TGTGCCAGCAGCTTAACGTCCCCTCCCACGGGTACGCAGTATTTT. Translation: CASSLTSPPTGTQYF.

V gene TRBV4-2 combines with J gene TRBJ1-5; 9 nucleotides align to TRBD1. The V gene's germline CDR1 is LGHNA and CDR2 YNFKEQ. The V and J ends lost 10 bases and 10 bases, in that order; junction bases with no gene match: 14. The CDR3 has 14 residues. The CDR3, as DNA: TGTGCCACTTCAAAGGGGACAGGGCTGGGTCCCCAGCATTTT. Protein: CATSKGTGLGPQHF.

V gene TRBV28 combines with J gene TRBJ1-5; no clear D. CDR3 length equals 13 residues. CDR1 is MDHEN, CDR2 SYDVKM, per germline. Trimming left V 5 bases short and J 9 bases short, with 14 bases between. The CDR3: CASSPSISGPQHF. Here the CDR3 DNA reads TGTGCCAGCAGTCCAAGCATCTCGGGGCCCCAGCATTTT.

This chain connects TRBV3-1 (or the pseudogene TRBV3-2) to TRBJ2-7; perhaps TRBD1 as D (5 bases). Germline V gene data show CDR1 as LGHDT and CDR2 as YNNKEL (reference sequence). CDR3 length equals 12 residues. V shed 6 bases and J shed 7 bases, with 13 bases lying between them. CDR3 amino acids: CASRNSRQEQYF. As DNA, the CDR3 is TGTGCCAGCAGAAACAGCAGACAGGAGCAGTACTTC.

The chain links TRBV6-1 to TRBJ2-3; 8 bases line up with TRBD2. V trimming: 1 base; J trimming: 0 bases; junction bases outside the gene matches: 3. The CDR3 runs to 16 residues. CDR1 and CDR2 (germline): MNHNS, SASEGT. As DNA, the CDR3 is TGTGCCAGCAGTGAAGATATAGCGGGAAGCACAGATACGCAGTATTTT. It is translated as CASSEDIAGSTDTQYF.

This sequence joins TRBV5-1 and TRBJ2-7; TRBD2 matches at 13 bases. The germline V gene encodes CDR1 SGHRS and CDR2 YFSETQ. V lost 4 bases and J lost 2; bases outside the gene matches: 3. The CDR3 contains 15 residues. The CDR3: CASSGTSGGAYEQYF. The CDR3 DNA reads TGCGCCAGCAGCGGTACTAGCGGGGGGGCCTACGAGCAGTACTTC.

The chain combines TRBV5-6 with TRBJ1-4; 8 bases match TRBD1. This CDR3 has 17 amino acids. Germline V gene lookup returns CDR1 SGHDT and CDR2 YYEEEE. The ends lost 1 base at V and 7 bases at J; junction bases unmatched: 12. DNA of the CDR3: TGTGCCAGCAGCTTGTCAGGGGGCGCGCGTTGGGGTGAAAAACTGTTTTTT. Protein sequence: CASSLSGGARWGEKLFF.

The chain links TRBV18 to TRBJ1-2; D gene ambiguous. CDR3 size: 13 residues. Germline CDR1 reads KGHSH; CDR2 reads LQKENI. Between the trimmed V and J ends, which lost 0 bases and 7 bases, there was a span of 9 bases. DNA of the CDR3: TGTGCCAGCTCACCACCGGGTGGAGCTGGCTACACCTTC. It translates to CASSPPGGAGYTF.

The CDR3 reads CASSLLAGEHEQYF. The CDR3 DNA sequence: TGTGCCAGCAGCCTACTAGCGGGAGAACACGAGCAGTACTTC. This chain uses TRBV7-9 with TRBJ2-7; 11 bases line up with TRBD2. There are 14 residues in the CDR3. Trimming cost V 5 bases and J 5 bases; bases outside gene matches: 5. Germline V lookup: CDR1 SEHNR, CDR2 FQNEAQ (reference sequence).